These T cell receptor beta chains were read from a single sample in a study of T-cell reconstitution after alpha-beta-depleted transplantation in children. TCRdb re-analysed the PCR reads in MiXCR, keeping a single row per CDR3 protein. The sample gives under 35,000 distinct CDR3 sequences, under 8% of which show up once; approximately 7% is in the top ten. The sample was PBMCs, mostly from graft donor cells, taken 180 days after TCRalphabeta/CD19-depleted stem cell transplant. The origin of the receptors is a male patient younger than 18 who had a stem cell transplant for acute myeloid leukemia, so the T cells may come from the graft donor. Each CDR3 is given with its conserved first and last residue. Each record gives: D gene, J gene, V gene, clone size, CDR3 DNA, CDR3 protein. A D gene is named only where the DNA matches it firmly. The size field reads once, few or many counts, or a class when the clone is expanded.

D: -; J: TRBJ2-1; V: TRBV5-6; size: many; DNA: TGTGCCAGCAGCGGAGTAGGCAGAAACTACAATGAGCAGTTCTTC; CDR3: CASSGVGRNYNEQFF
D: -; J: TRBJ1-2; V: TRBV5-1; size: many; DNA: TGCGCCAGCAGCTTGGCCGGGACGGATAACTATGGCTACACCTTC; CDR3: CASSLAGTDNYGYTF
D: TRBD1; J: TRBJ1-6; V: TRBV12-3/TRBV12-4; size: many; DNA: TGTGCCAGCAGACCGAGGACAGGGGAAAATTCACCCCTCCACTTT; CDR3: CASRPRTGENSPLHF
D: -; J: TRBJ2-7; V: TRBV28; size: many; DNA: TGTGCCAGCAGCCTGGGTCCGGATCGCGAGCAGTACTTC; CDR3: CASSLGPDREQYF
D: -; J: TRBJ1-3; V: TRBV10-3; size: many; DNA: TGTGCCATCAGTGAGTCAATGGGTGGTGTCGGGAGCTCTGGAAACACCATATATTTT; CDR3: CAISESMGGVGSSGNTIYF
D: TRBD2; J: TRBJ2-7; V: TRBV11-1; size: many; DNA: TGTGCCAGCAGCCGGACTAGCGGGATCTACGAGCAGTACTTC; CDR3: CASSRTSGIYEQYF
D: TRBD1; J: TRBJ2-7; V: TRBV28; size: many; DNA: TGTGCCAGCAGGCGGGACAGGGGGCTGGGGGAGCAGTACTTC; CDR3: CASRRDRGLGEQYF
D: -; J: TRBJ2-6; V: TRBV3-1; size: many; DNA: TGTGCCAGCAGCCCTTACAGGTCTTCTGGGGCCAACGTCCTGACTTTC; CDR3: CASSPYRSSGANVLTF
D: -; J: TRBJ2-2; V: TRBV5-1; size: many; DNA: TGCGCCAGCAGCGCCAGGGCGAACACCGGGGAGCTGTTTTTT; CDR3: CASSARANTGELFF
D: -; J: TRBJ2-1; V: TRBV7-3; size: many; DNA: TGTGCCAGCAGCTTCGACTCCTACAATGAGCAGTTCTTC; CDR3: CASSFDSYNEQFF
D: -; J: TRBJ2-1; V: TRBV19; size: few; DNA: TGTGCCAGTAGTATGGCCCGGACTGACAATGAGCAGTTCTTC; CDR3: CASSMARTDNEQFF
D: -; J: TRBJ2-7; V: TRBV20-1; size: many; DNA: TGCAGTGACCCCTCTCGACGTTTCGCGCCGTACTTC; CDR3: CSDPSRRFAPYF
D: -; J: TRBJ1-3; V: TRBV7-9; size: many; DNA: TGTGCCAGCAGCTCCTATTCCGTGGTCTCTGGAAACACCATATATTTT; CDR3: CASSSYSVVSGNTIYF
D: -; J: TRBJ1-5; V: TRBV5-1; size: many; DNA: TGCGCCAGCAGCTTGGCCCCAGCTCGAAGGGGCAATCAGCCCCAGCATTTT; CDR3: CASSLAPARRGNQPQHF
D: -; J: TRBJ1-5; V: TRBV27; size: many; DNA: TGTGCCAGCAGTTATGAGGGCCGCAATCAGCCCCAGCATTTT; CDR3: CASSYEGRNQPQHF
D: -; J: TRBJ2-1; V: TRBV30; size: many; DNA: TGTGCCTGGAGTGTAGGGACTCCCTACTACAATGAGCAGTTCTTC; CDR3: CAWSVGTPYYNEQFF
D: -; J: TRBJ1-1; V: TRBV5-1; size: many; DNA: TGCGCCAGCAGCTTACCCCGACAGTACACTGAAGCTTTCTTT; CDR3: CASSLPRQYTEAFF
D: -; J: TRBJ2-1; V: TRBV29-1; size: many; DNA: TGCAGCGTTGAAGGCGAGGTTACCTCCTACAATGAGCAGTTCTTC; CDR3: CSVEGEVTSYNEQFF
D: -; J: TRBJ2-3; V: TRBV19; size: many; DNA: TGTGCCAGTAGTCCTACAGTGGATACGCAGTATTTT; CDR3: CASSPTVDTQYF
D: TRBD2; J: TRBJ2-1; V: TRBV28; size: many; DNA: TGTGCCAGCAACCCCTTAGGGCGGGAGGGCCTCAATGAGCAGTTCTTC; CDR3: CASNPLGREGLNEQFF
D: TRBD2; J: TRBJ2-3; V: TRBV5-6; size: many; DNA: TGTGCCAGCAGCTCTAGCGGGGGCACAGATACGCAGTATTTT; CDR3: CASSSSGGTDTQYF
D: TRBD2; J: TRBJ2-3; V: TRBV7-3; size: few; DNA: TGTGCCAGCAGCTTAACCCACATTGGATCTAGCGGGATCGGGACAGATACGCAGTATTTT; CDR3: CASSLTHIGSSGIGTDTQYF
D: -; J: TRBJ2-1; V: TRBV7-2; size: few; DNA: TGTGCCAGCAGCTACTTTTGGAATGAGCAGTTCTTC; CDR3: CASSYFWNEQFF